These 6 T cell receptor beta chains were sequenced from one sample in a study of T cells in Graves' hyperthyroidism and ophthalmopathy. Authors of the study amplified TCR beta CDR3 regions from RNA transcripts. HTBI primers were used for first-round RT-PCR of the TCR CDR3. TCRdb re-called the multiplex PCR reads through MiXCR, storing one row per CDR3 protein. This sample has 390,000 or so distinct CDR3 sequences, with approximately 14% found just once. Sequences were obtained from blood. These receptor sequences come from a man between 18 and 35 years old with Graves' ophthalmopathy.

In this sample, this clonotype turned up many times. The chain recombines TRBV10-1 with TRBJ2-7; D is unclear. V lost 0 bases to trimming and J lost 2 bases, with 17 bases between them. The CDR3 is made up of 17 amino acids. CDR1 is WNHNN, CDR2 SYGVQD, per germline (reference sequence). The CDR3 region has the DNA TGCGCCAGCAGTGAGTCGGTCAGCCCCACGGATCCCTACGAGCAGTACTTC. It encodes CASSESVSPTDPYEQYF.

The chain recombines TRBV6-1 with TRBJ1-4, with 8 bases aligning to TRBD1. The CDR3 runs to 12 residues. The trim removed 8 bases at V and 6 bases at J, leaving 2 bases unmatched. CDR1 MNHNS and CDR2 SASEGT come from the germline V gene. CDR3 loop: CASGQGHEKLFF. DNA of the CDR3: TGTGCCAGCGGACAGGGCCATGAAAAACTGTTTTTT.

This CDR3 reads CASSLGLAVYTGELFF. The DNA for the CDR3 is TGTGCCAGCAGCTTAGGTCTAGCGGTATACACCGGGGAGCTGTTTTTT. The genes are TRBV7-9 and TRBJ2-2; TRBD2 aligns across 7 bases. Germline V gene sequence: CDR1 SEHNR, CDR2 FQNEAQ (reference sequence). This CDR3 spans 16 amino acids. V dropped 1 base and J dropped 3; count of bases not matched to a gene: 5.

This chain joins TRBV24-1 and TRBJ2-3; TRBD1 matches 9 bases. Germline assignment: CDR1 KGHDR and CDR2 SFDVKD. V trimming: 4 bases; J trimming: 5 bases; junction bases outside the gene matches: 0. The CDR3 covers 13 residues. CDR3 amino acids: CATSEDRGDTQYF. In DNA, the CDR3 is TGTGCCACCAGTGAGGACAGGGGAGATACGCAGTATTTT.

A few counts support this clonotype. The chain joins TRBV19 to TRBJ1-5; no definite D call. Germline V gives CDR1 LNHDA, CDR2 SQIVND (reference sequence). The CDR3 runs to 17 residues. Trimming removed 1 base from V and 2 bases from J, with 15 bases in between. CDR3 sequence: CASSIVGLWWRNQPQHF. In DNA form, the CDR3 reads TGTGCCAGTAGTATAGTAGGGCTTTGGTGGCGCAATCAGCCCCAGCATTTT.

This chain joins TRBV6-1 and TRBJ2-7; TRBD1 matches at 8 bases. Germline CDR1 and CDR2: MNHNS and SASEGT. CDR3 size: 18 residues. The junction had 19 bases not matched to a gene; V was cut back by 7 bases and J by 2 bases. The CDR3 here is CASTPGQGKTKIAYEQYF. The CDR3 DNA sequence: TGTGCCAGCACTCCCGGACAGGGTAAAACCAAAATTGCCTACGAGCAGTACTTC.